This is a list of T cell receptor beta chains from one sample in a study of blood T cell repertoires in COVID-19. The repertoire was sequenced with immunoSEQ multiplex PCR; TCRdb's copy has only in-frame clones and lacks some. The repertoire consists of approximately 150,000 clones, with 70% to 90% occurring once and the leading ten covering over 4.5%. The sequenced sample was peripheral blood. Source of these receptors: a human donor in a cohort sampled during active COVID-19. The conserved cysteine and the conserved F or W are not part of the CDR3 here. Clone sizes are given selectively: once, few, many, or a class where the clone is expanded.

>.|TRBV3-1/TRBV3-2|TRBJ1-1
ASSQDLQVAEAF
>.|TRBV15|TRBJ2-7
ATSTADRAGYEQY
>.|TRBV7-2|TRBJ2-7
ASSIPSYYEQY
>.|TRBV6-5|TRBJ2-5
ASRTSAQETQY
>.|TRBV4-2|TRBJ2-3
ASSQDPQGQGGADTQY
>.|TRBV19|TRBJ2-7
ASSMRSSGGSREQY
>.|TRBV28|TRBJ2-2
ASSPGSTGELF
>once|TRBV5-1|TRBJ1-1
ASSSVTGGRTEAF
>once|TRBV5-4|TRBJ2-2
ASSLTSGNTGELF
>.|TRBV6-5|TRBJ1-2
ASSTPGSLYGYT
>.|TRBV5-1|TRBJ2-2
ASSPEGTSSNTGELF
>once|TRBV19|TRBJ1-1
ASSTRGLGTEAF
>.|TRBV2|TRBJ2-7
ASSWTVSEQY
>few|TRBV5-4|TRBJ1-1
ASSFGRFLTTEAF
>.|TRBV13|TRBJ2-7
ASSSLAGGPYEQY
>.|TRBV6-2/TRBV6-3|TRBJ2-3
ASSPGLGAADTQY
>once|TRBV18|TRBJ1-5
ASSGTGGGQPQH
>.|TRBV4-2|TRBJ1-5
ASSQAATTGVGIQPQH
>.|TRBV7-9|TRBJ2-7
ASSWTGGEQY
>.|TRBV27|TRBJ2-3
ASSLSQAGASTQY
>once|TRBV4-1|TRBJ1-6
ASSQERGSYNSPLH
>.|TRBV5-6|TRBJ1-1
ASSRTGGIEAF
>.|TRBV7-6|TRBJ1-1
ASGLSEGWNTEAF
>.|TRBV29-1|TRBJ2-7
SAGQGTHEQY
>once|TRBV2|TRBJ2-7
ASSEPFSYEQY
>.|TRBV7-9|TRBJ1-6
ASSLAQVNSPLH
>.|TRBV27|TRBJ1-4
ASRPQGRNEKLF
>.|TRBV9|TRBJ2-7
ASSPQGATTYEQY
>once|TRBV2|TRBJ2-1
ASSVLGAGSGSHNEQF
>few|TRBV4-3|TRBJ2-7
ASSQEEDRGHEQY
>.|TRBV3-1/TRBV3-2|TRBJ2-7
ASSQSGTRRY
>.|TRBV28|TRBJ1-2
ASRQVPPNYGYT
>.|TRBV27|TRBJ2-7
ASSALDGWFREQY
>few|TRBV12-3/TRBV12-4|TRBJ2-3
ASSLSGPDTQY
>once|TRBV28|TRBJ1-5
ASSPYRTGGGNQPQH
>.|TRBV5-1|TRBJ2-2
ASSEDTSGELF
>.|TRBV6-4|TRBJ2-1
ASSDRGTGGYNEQF
>.|TRBV7-2|TRBJ2-4
ASSLSHLAKNIQY
>.|TRBV3-1/TRBV3-2|TRBJ1-2
ASRAGTGGGGYT
>.|TRBV19|TRBJ1-3
ASSPQDRNTIY
>once|TRBV30|TRBJ1-6
ASLLGRGVSPLH
>.|TRBV28|TRBJ2-7
ATVTSGSSYEQY
>.|TRBV5-1|TRBJ1-5
ASSWNTTGTYSNQPQH
>.|TRBV19|TRBJ2-7
ASSILSGTPSGEQY
>.|TRBV2|TRBJ2-7
ASRVKEVTNYEQY
>.|TRBV4-3|TRBJ2-7
ASSLGRGTYEQY
>.|TRBV7-9|TRBJ1-1
ASSLGGLSTEAF
>few|TRBV11-2|TRBJ2-7
ASSRSTGTYEQY
>.|TRBV2|TRBJ2-1
ASSPHGGVMGNEQF
>once|TRBV11-2|TRBJ1-1
ASSLQPGHPTNTEAF
>.|TRBV6-1|TRBJ2-6
ASSESFSGANVLT
>.|TRBV6-6|TRBJ2-1
APSFPWRDRRGEQF
>once|TRBV9|TRBJ2-2
ASSPGGLAGGPNTGELF